This T cell receptor (beta chain) was captured in a study of CD8+CD57+ T cells in acquired aplastic anemia. About the research overall: DNA from sorted CD4+ and CD8+ cells averaged roughly 3.2 ug.

Study-wide findings and caveats: Overlapping CD8+ CDR3 repertoires of patients and controls contained about 27 shared sequences. Significant differences in CD8+ Simpson's diversity were not observed between patients and controls.

This clonotype has a count of ten or more. Antigen specificity is unknown. Patients picked for sequencing had shown CD8+CD57+ cell expansion detected by flow cytometry. Patients had not yet gotten any therapy when their blood was taken for sampling. Genomic DNA templated the TCR beta VDJ and CDR3 profiling. TCRdb reprocessed the reads via MiXCR and lists one record per CDR3 protein. The sample yields just over 450,000 distinct CDR3 sequences, less than 35% seen once. Sample: sorted CD4+, CD8+, or CD8+CD57+ T cells (not recorded which) from PBMCs. The sequence derives from a human donor with aplastic anemia.

The CDR3: CAIRGPGTDTQYF. CDR3 nucleotide sequence: TGTGCCATCAGGGGCCCTGGCACAGATACGCAGTATTTT. J is TRBJ2-3 and V is TRBV10-3; D unclear. The CDR3 runs to 13 residues. Trimming stripped 6 bases from V and 1 base from J, with 8 bases between. The germline V gene encodes CDR1 ENHRY and CDR2 SYGVKD.